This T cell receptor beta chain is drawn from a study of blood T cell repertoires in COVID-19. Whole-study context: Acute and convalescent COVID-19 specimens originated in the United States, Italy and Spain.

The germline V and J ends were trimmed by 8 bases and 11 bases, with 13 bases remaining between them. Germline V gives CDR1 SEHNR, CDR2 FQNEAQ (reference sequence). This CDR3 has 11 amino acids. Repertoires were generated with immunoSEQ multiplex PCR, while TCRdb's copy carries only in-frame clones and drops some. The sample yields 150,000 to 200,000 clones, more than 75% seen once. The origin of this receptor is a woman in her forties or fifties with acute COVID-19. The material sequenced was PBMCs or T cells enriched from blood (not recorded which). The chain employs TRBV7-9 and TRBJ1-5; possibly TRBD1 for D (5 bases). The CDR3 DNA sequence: TGTGCCAGCGGGGGGTCCGGGTCCCAGCATTTT. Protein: CASGGSGSQHF. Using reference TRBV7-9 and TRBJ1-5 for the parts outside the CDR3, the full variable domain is DTGVSQNPRHKITKRGQNVTFRCDPISEHNRLYWYRQTLGQGPEFLTYFQNEAQLEKSRLLSDRFSAERPKGSFSTLEIQRTEQGDSAMYLCASGGSGSQHFGDGTRLSIL.